Sequencing of this T cell receptor (beta chain) was carried out in a study of cytomegalovirus exposure and HLA in healthy donors. On the study more broadly: Within the Caucasian-associated ancestry cluster were 81% of the roughly 380 genotyped donors. General study results and limits: The study listed 150 to 200 cytomegalovirus-associated TCR beta chains. As was reported, the classifier diagnosed cytomegalovirus status with high specificity and sensitivity. A later analysis linked about 17,000 TCR beta sequences to HLA alleles at 0.05 false discovery rate.

The length of the CDR3 is 11 residues. Germline V gives CDR1 DFQATT, CDR2 SNEGSKA (reference sequence). V dropped 5 bases and J dropped 6 bases, with 10 bases sitting between them. This clone appeared a few times. What it recognizes is unknown. The PCR was carried out with 60 Vbeta primers and 13 Jbeta primers. Generated by immunoSEQ multiplex PCR, the TCRdb table keeps only in-frame clones and is missing some. This repertoire shows 100,000 to 150,000 clones, 17% found once; its top ten account for around 2.6%. The V and J genes are TRBV20-1 and TRBJ1-2; no definite D call. The specimen sequenced was PBMCs. The receptor comes from a female donor in good health and CMV-seropositive. The CDR3 nucleotides are TGCAGTGCTTCCCTGGGAGATGGCTACACCTTC. It specifies CSASLGDGYTF.